This TCR beta chain was captured in a study of blood T cell repertoires in COVID-19. Method: immunoSEQ multiplex PCR; TCRdb's copy keeps in-frame clones and lacks some. Here the sample spans approximately 130,000 clones, about four fifths being singletons. The CDR3 sequence is 15 residues long. The ends were cut back, 7 bases at V and 2 bases at J, with 14 bases in the middle. Germline V gives CDR1 SNHLY, CDR2 FYNNEI. Input material: PBMCs or T cells enriched from blood (not recorded which). The gene calls are TRBV2 and TRBJ2-2; TRBD1 is a possible D gene (7 bases). The sequence derives from a man younger than 45 who had recovered from COVID-19. The CDR3 spells CASIAGTENTGELFF. DNA of the CDR3: TGTGCCAGCATTGCGGGGACAGAAAACACCGGGGAGCTGTTTTTT.